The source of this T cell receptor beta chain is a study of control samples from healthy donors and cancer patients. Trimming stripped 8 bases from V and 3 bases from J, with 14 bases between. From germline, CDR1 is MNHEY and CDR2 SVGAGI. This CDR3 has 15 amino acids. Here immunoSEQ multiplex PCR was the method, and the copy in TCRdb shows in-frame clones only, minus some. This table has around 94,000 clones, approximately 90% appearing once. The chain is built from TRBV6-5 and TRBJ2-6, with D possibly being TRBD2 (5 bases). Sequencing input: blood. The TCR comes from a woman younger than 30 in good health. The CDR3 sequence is CASAPGSGGANVLTF. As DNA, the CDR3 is TGTGCCAGCGCTCCGGGATCAGGTGGGGCCAACGTCCTGACTTTC.